This paragraph covers one T cell receptor beta chain sequence. The antigen it binds to is not known. No base quality information exists; no much larger clone differs at one position. The protocol used for the library was 5' RACE. For sequencing, an Illumina HiSeq 2000 was employed. A universal primer binding site was introduced by template switching, and a unique molecular identifier was present in the final cDNA, enabling accurate counting of TCR cDNA molecules. First-strand cDNA for TCR alpha and beta chains was synthesized from specific primers in the conserved constant-segment region. To control for contamination, each cDNA library was double barcoded with a SMART-Mk sample barcode plus Illumina barcodes. TruSeq adapter sequences and Illumina sample barcodes were added in two successive PCR steps. Sequencing of the TCR alpha and beta cDNA libraries was done on the Illumina HiSeq platform using custom primers. In the authors' own workflow: MiGEC was used to process raw reads and extract unique molecular identifiers, and MiXCR was used to find CDR3 positions. For each individual, recombination models were inferred using an EM algorithm with the repgenHMM and IGoR tools. Shared clonotypes were analyzed with the tcR package in R, and sharing was normalized by the product of cloneset sizes. To study raw recombination without the effects of thymic and clonal selection, out-of-frame nonproductive sequences were analyzed. TCRdb reran the public reads through fastp at Q25 and MiXCR, keeping productive beta chains. Rows are combined by CDR3 protein, so each entry shows the most common genes and DNA. The V and J calls reflect TCRdb's pipeline rather than the authors' work. The sample table lists about 480,000 distinct CDR3 sequences, 11% to 15% of them with a count of one. The ten most abundant clones make up around 0.57% of the sample.

The sample comes from a study of identical twins (TCRdb year 2016). In terms of the full investigation: To test whether fetal clonotypes persist, this study deep-sequenced TCR alpha and beta repertoires from monozygotic twins, from unrelated adults of various ages, and from cord blood. To rule out contamination, replicate twin experiments were performed at different times with different library preparation protocols.

From the germline V gene, CDR1 is MDHEN and CDR2 is SYDVKM. The CDR3 goes from the cysteine to the phenylalanine over 13 residues. The DNA shown is the 39-base CDR3, in frame from base 1. At the junction V is shortened by 7 bases and J by 3 bases, with 13 bases in between. Every donor in the study was a healthy Caucasian. Three pairs of female monozygotic twins, all aged roughly 18 to 29 years, made up the twin cohort. Positive isolation kits from Invitrogen were used to isolate CD4+ and CD8+ T cell populations. Broader findings and caveats from the paper: Excess twin sharing in beta out-of-frame sequences was weaker because fewer shared sequences lowered the signal-to-noise ratio. Invariant T cells such as MAIT and iNKT could partly confound zero-insertion analyses, though diverse VJ usage argued against this for most clonotypes. Fewer insertions were carried by abundant cord blood beta clonotypes, a similar but weaker trend appeared in young adult naive repertoires, and no such trend appeared in memory repertoires. Conclusions relied on cross-sectional statistical analysis, since the same donors could not be followed over many years. Out-of-frame TCR alpha sequences shared between twins showed an excess of low generation-probability sequences compared with coincidental sharing between unrelated individuals. In monozygotic twins, out-of-frame TCR alpha sharing was systematically underestimated by recombination models, although the models agreed with sharing between unrelated individuals.

These sequences were also reported in another study, on yellow fever vaccine responses in identical twins. The second study reports: The authors reported that the T cell response to vaccination in identical twins appeared partly convergent and partly personalized. Focusing on identical twins, the study followed the T cell clones that responded to the vaccine, and did so with precision.

The TCR originated in a woman aged 18-35 years in good health. The specimen sequenced was CD4+ T cells sorted from blood. The chain couples TRBV28 to TRBJ2-7; the D gene lacks a confident call. The nucleotides read TGTGCCAGCATTAATCCAGGCAACTACGAGCAGTACTTC. Its product reads: CASINPGNYEQYF.